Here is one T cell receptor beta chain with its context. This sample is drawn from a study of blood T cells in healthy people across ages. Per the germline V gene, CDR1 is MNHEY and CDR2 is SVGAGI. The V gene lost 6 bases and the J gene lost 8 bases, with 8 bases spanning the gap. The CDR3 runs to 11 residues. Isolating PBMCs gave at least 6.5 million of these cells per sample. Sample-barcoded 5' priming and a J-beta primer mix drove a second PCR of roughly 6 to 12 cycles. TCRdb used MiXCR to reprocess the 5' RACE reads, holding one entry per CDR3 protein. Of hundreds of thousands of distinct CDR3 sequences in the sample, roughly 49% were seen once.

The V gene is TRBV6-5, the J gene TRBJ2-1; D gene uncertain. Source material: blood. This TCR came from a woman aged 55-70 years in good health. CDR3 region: CASSRLDEQFF. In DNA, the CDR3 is TGTGCCAGCAGCCGTTTGGATGAGCAGTTCTTC.